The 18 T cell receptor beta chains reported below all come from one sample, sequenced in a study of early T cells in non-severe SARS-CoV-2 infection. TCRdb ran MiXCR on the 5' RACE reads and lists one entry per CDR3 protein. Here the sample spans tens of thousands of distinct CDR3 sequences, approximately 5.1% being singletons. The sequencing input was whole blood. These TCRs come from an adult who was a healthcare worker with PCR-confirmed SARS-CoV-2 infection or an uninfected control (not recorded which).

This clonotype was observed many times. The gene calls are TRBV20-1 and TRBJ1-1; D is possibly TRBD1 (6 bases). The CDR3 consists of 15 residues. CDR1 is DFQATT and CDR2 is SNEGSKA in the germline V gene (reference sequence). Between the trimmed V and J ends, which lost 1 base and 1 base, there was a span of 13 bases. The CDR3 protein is CSARVGWGPNTEAFF. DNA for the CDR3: TGCAGTGCTAGAGTGGGTTGGGGGCCGAACACTGAAGCTTTCTTT.

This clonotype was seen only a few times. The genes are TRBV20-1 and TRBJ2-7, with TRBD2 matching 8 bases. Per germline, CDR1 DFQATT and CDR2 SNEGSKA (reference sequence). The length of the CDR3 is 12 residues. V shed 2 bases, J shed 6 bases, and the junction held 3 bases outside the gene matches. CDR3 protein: CSARPGTSEQYF. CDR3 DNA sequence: TGCAGTGCTAGACCCGGGACTAGCGAGCAGTACTTC.

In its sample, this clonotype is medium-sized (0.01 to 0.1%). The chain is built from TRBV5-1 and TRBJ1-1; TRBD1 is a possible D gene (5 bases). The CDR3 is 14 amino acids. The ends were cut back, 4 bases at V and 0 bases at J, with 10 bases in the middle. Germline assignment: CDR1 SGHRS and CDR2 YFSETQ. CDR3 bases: TGCGCCAGCAGCGACAGAAACATGAACACTGAAGCTTTCTTT. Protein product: CASSDRNMNTEAFF.

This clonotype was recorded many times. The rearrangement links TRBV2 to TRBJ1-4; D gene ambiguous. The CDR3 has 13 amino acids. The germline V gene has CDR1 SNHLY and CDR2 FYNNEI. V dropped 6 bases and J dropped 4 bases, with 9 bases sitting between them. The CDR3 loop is CASRVDHNEKLFF. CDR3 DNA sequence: TGTGCCAGCAGGGTGGATCATAATGAAAAACTGTTTTTT.

The CDR3 sequence is CASSRTGKDYGYTF. The CDR3 region has the DNA TGTGCCAGCAGTCGGACAGGGAAAGACTATGGCTACACCTTC. The V and J genes are TRBV6-5 and TRBJ1-2, with 8 bases lining up with TRBD1. V dropped 5 bases and J dropped 3; count of bases not matched to a gene: 5. Per the germline V gene, CDR1 is MNHEY and CDR2 is SVGAGI. The CDR3 runs to 14 residues.

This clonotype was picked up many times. The CDR3 loop reads CSAKTASPGTDTQYF. CDR3 nucleotides: TGCAGTGCTAAGACAGCCTCTCCGGGTACAGATACGCAGTATTTT. The V and J genes are TRBV20-1 and TRBJ2-3; TRBD1 might be the D (5 bases). Trimming removed 4 bases at V and 3 bases at J, with 17 bases between. The CDR3 is 15 amino acids. The germline CDR1 and CDR2 sequences are DFQATT and SNEGSKA (reference sequence).

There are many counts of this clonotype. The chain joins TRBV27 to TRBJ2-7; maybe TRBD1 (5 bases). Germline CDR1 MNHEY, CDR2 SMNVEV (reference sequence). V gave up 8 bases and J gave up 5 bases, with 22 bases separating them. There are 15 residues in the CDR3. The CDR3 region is CASGADTAPINEQYF. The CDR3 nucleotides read TGTGCCAGCGGGGCAGATACGGCGCCTATCAACGAGCAGTACTTC.

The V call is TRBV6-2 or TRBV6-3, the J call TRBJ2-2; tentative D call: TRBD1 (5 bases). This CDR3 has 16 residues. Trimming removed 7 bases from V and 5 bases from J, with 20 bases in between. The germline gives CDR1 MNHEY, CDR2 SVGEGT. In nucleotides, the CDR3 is TGTGCCAGCACCCGACCTCTCGCAGGGTGGACCGGGGAGCTGTTTTTT. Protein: CASTRPLAGWTGELFF.

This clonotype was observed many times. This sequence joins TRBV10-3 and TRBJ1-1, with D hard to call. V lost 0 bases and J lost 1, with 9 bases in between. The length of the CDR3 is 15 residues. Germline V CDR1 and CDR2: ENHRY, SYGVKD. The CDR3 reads CAISESERQNTEAFF. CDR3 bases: TGTGCCATCAGTGAGTCAGAAAGGCAGAACACTGAAGCTTTCTTT.

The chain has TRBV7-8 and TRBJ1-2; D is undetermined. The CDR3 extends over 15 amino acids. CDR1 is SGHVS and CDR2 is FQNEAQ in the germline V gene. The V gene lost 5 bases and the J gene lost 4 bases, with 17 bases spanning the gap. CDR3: CASSPSSLKGYGYTF. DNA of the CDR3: TGTGCCAGCAGCCCCAGTTCCTTGAAGGGCTATGGCTACACCTTC.

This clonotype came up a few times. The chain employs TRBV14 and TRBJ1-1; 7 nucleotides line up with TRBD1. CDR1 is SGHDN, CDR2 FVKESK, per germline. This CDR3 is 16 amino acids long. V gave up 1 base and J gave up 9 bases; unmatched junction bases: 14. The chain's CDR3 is CASSQGTAGQLRKAFF. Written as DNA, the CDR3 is TGTGCCAGCAGCCAAGGTACAGCGGGACAGCTGAGGAAAGCTTTCTTT.

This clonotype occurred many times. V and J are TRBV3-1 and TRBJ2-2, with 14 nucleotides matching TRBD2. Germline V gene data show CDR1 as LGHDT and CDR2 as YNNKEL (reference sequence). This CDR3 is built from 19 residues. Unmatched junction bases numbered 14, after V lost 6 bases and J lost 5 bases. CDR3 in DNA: TGTGCCAGCAGTAGAGTACCGGGACTAGCGGGAGTCGGTACCGGGGAGCTGTTTTTT. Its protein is CASSRVPGLAGVGTGELFF.

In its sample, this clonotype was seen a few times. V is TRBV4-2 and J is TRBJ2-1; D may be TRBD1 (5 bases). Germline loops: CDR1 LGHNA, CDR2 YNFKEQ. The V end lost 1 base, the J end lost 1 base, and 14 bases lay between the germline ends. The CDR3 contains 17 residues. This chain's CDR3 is CASSQGARVGSYNEQFF. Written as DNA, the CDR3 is TGTGCCAGCAGCCAAGGCGCCAGGGTGGGTTCCTACAATGAGCAGTTCTTC.

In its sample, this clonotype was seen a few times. This CDR3 reads CASSVVGVATDTQYF. CDR3 DNA: TGTGCCAGCAGCGTGGTAGGGGTTGCGACAGATACGCAGTATTTT. The chain uses TRBV9 and TRBJ2-3; tentatively, D is TRBD1 (5 bases). The CDR3 consists of 15 residues. Trimming shortened V by 2 bases and J by 3 bases, and 13 bases separated the two germline ends. The germline gives CDR1 SGDLS, CDR2 YYNGEE. The full variable domain, its missing parts supplied by reference TRBV9 and TRBJ2-3, is DSGVTQTPKHLITATGQRVTLRCSPRSGDLSVYWYQQSLDQGLQFLIQYYNGEERAKGNILERFSAQQFPDLHSELNLSSLELGDSALYFCASSVVGVATDTQYFGPGTRLTVL.

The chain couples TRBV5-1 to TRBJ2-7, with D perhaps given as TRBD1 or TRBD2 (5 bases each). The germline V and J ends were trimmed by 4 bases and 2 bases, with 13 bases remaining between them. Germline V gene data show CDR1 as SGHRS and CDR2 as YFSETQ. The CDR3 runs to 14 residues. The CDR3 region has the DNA TGCGCCAGCAGCCCCCGGGACGTCGCCTACGAGCAGTACTTC. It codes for CASSPRDVAYEQYF.

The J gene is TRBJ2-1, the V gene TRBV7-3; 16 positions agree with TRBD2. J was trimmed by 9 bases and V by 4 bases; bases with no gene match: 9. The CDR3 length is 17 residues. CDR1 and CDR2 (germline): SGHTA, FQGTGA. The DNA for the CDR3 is TGTGCCAGCAGCTCGCGGGGACTAGCGGGAGGGGCAGGTGAGCAGTTCTTC. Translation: CASSSRGLAGGAGEQFF.

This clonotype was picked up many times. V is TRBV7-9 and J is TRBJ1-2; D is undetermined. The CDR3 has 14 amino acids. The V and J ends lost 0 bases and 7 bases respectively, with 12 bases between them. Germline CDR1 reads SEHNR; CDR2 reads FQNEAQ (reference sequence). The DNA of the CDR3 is TGTGCCAGCAGCTTAGCCGGGGTTCAACCTGGCTACACCTTC. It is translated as CASSLAGVQPGYTF. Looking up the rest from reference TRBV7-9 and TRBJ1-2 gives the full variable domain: DTGVSQNPRHKITKRGQNVTFRCDPISEHNRLYWYRQTLGQGPEFLTYFQNEAQLEKSRLLSDRFSAERPKGSFSTLEIQRTEQGDSAMYLCASSLAGVQPGYTFGSGTRLTVV.

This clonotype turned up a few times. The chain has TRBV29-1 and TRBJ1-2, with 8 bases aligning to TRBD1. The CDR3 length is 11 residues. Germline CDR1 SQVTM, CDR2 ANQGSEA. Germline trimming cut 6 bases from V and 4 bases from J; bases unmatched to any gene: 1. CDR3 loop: CSVGQGYGYTF. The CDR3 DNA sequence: TGCAGCGTCGGACAGGGCTATGGCTACACCTTC.